This T cell receptor (beta chain) was recovered during a study of blood T cell repertoires in COVID-19. Study information: Nucleic acid was either cDNA or gDNA, and it came from T cells, B-cell-depleted T cells, or PBMCs.

Original data processing: Reference gene primer amplification yielded estimated nucleated cell counts. Clones were sequenced by immunoSEQ multiplex PCR, and TCRdb holds only the in-frame ones, with some missing. V, J and clone size derive from that table, while D and trimming were established from the DNA sequence. The data show over 110,000 clones, 80% seen once. Germline trimming cut 6 bases from V and 4 bases from J; bases unmatched to any gene: 1. Germline loops: CDR1 SNHLY, CDR2 FYNNEI. The CDR3 runs to 13 residues. The sequenced material came from peripheral blood. The chain uses TRBV2 and TRBJ2-2; TRBD1 matches at 8 bases. This receptor was identified in a man aged 65 to 79 who had recovered from COVID-19. The CDR3 region is CASRDRATGELFF. CDR3 DNA: TGTGCCAGCAGGGACAGGGCCACCGGGGAGCTGTTTTTT. The full variable domain, in which reference TRBV2 and TRBJ2-2 provide the parts outside the CDR3, is EPEVTQTPSHQVTQMGQEVILRCVPISNHLYFYWYRQILGQKVEFLVSFYNNEISEKSEIFDDQFSVERPDGSNFTLKIRSTKLEDSAMYFCASRDRATGELFFGEGSRLTVL.